This T cell receptor (beta chain) is drawn from a study of identifying expanded T cells in peripheral blood. Healthy donors had no documented immune events, such as infections, while sampled. Germline CDR1 reads MNHEY; CDR2 reads SMNVEV (reference sequence). The CDR3 is 17 amino acids. The V and J ends lost 1 base and 9 bases respectively, with 19 bases between them. As regards this clone: Its matching antigen is unknown.

Sequencing used immunoSEQ multiplex PCR; TCRdb keeps in-frame clones, though not all of them. Of approximately 59,000 clones listed, approximately 89% are singletons. Notes on the study in general: Across healthy donors, higher total template counts meant significantly greater approximately 2-week count variance. Technical replicates showed about 1.1 changed clones; roughly two weeks roughly 15; four weeks 19.

This TCR came from a person aged 18 to 69 in good health. This chain joins TRBV27 and TRBJ1-6; unclear D gene. Input material: blood. CDR3 loop: CASSLFTRPVPTSPLHF. Written as DNA, the CDR3 is TGTGCCAGCAGTTTATTCACGCGGCCGGTCCCAACTTCACCCCTCCACTTT.